This T cell receptor beta chain was identified during a study of blood T cell repertoires in COVID-19. Authors' data handling: The assay estimated nucleated cells by amplifying reference gene primers. Profiled with immunoSEQ multiplex PCR; TCRdb holds only in-frame clones, not every one. V, J and clone size derive from that table, while D and trimming were established from the DNA sequence. Of around 97,000 clones in the sample, 84% were seen once. The specimen sequenced was peripheral blood. The TCR was taken from a human donor in a cohort sampled during active or convalescent COVID-19.

The CDR3 DNA reads TGCAGCGTTGTCGTCATCGGGGGAATAATTGAAAAACTGTTTTTT. It translates to CSVVVIGGIIEKLFF. The chain joins TRBV29-1 to TRBJ1-4; D might be TRBD1 (5 bases). This CDR3 region has 15 residues. Germline CDR1 is SQVTM and CDR2 is ANQGSEA. V shed 4 bases and J shed 7 bases, with 19 bases lying between them.